This T cell receptor (beta chain) was sequenced in a study of control samples from healthy donors and cancer patients. Only in-frame clones appear in the TCRdb table, and some are missing; sequencing was by immunoSEQ multiplex PCR. Among roughly 120,000 clones listed, 80% to 90% were seen once. V gave up 2 bases and J gave up 5 bases, with 12 bases separating them. Germline loops: CDR1 SGHTA, CDR2 FQGNSA. CDR3 length equals 15 residues. J is TRBJ2-2 and V is TRBV7-2, with D perhaps matching TRBD2 (6 bases). The source of this sequence is a woman in her forties or fifties with colorectal cancer. The sequencing sample was made of PBMCs. In DNA form, the CDR3 reads TGTGCCAGCAGCTTAATCTTAGCGGCAACCGGGGAGCTGTTTTTT. Translated, it gives CASSLILAATGELFF.